These 20 T cell receptor beta chains share one sample of origin, sequenced in a study of T-cell reconstitution after alpha-beta-depleted transplantation in children. Preparation of the TCRbeta library was carried out with unique molecular identifiers. TCRdb re-derived calls from the PCR reads in MiXCR, one entry per CDR3 protein. Of under 300,000 distinct CDR3 sequences in the sample, more than 9% were seen once. Here the sequenced sample was peripheral blood, taken 180 days after TCRalphabeta/CD19-depleted stem cell transplant. The receptors here all came from a male patient aged 2-15 years who had a stem cell transplant for chronic granulomatous disease, so the T cells may come from the graft donor.

This clonotype has ten or more counts. This sequence joins TRBV7-2 and TRBJ2-5; D gene unclear. Trimming left V 3 bases short and J 4 bases short, with 9 bases between. Germline CDR1 is SGHTA and CDR2 is FQGNSA. The CDR3 covers 13 residues. CDR3 in amino acids: CASSFGSRETQYF. CDR3 nucleotides: TGTGCCAGCAGCTTTGGTAGTCGAGAGACCCAGTACTTC.

This clonotype was detected many times. This rearrangement joins TRBV29-1 to TRBJ2-7; 11 bases map to TRBD1. V was pared by 3 bases and J by 4 bases, with 8 bases of the junction left unmatched. Germline V gene data show CDR1 as SQVTM and CDR2 as ANQGSEA. The CDR3 totals 15 residues. CDR3 sequence: CSVETGTGGGYEQYF. The DNA for the CDR3 is TGCAGCGTTGAGACCGGGACAGGGGGTGGATACGAGCAGTACTTC.

Turning to this clonotype: One base away lies a much larger clone, so this may be a sequencing read error. The rearrangement links TRBV28 to TRBJ1-5; 7 nucleotides match TRBD1. J was trimmed by 0 bases and V by 6 bases; bases with no gene match: 11. Germline V gives CDR1 MDHEN, CDR2 SYDVKM. The CDR3 contains 17 residues. The CDR3: CASRSGAGGGSNQPQHF. The CDR3 DNA follows: TGTGCCAGCAGATCCGGGGCAGGGGGAGGTAGCAATCAGCCCCAGCATTTT. The full variable domain, in which reference TRBV28 and TRBJ1-5 provide the parts outside the CDR3, is DVKVTQSSRYLVKRTGEKVFLECVQDMDHENMFWYRQDPGLGLRLIYFSYDVKMKEKGDIPEGYSVSREKKERFSLILESASTNQTSMYLCASRSGAGGGSNQPQHFGDGTRLSIL.

At least ten counts were recorded for this clonotype. The chain employs TRBV12-3 or TRBV12-4 and TRBJ2-3, with D perhaps matching TRBD1 (6 bases). The CDR3 is 13 residues long. The V and J ends lost 7 bases and 8 bases respectively, with 16 bases between them. The CDR3 DNA is TGTGCCAGCACTAACAGGGCAGGAGGTACGCAGTATTTT. It yields the protein CASTNRAGGTQYF.

This clonotype appeared a few times. V and J are TRBV2 and TRBJ2-3; D not resolved. The CDR3 totals 11 residues. V lost 3 bases, J lost 9 bases, and 7 bases lay in between. Germline assignment: CDR1 SNHLY and CDR2 FYNNEI. CDR3 bases: TGTGCCAGCAGTGATCCCAAGACGCAGTATTTT. Protein: CASSDPKTQYF.

The sample holds many counts of this clonotype. This chain uses TRBV20-1 with TRBJ1-6; D ambiguous. The CDR3 totals 13 residues. Germline CDR1 and CDR2: DFQATT and SNEGSKA (reference sequence). V was trimmed by 3 bases and J by 0 bases, leaving 3 bases between them. CDR3 region: CSARDSYNSPLHF. The CDR3 coding sequence is TGCAGTGCTAGGGACTCCTATAATTCACCCCTCCACTTT.

Ten or more counts support this clonotype. The chain has TRBV7-9 and TRBJ2-5, with unresolved D. Trimming took off 3 bases at V and 5 bases at J, with 10 bases between the two ends. The CDR3 has 13 residues. In germline, CDR1 is SEHNR, CDR2 FQNEAQ (reference sequence). The CDR3 DNA sequence: TGTGCCAGCAGCTTTTGGGGTGGGGAGACCCAGTACTTC. This codes for CASSFWGGETQYF.

Comments on this clonotype: Being one base from a much bigger clone, this may be a read error. This rearrangement joins TRBV12-3 or TRBV12-4 to TRBJ2-4; D is unresolved. The ends were cut back, 2 bases at V and 8 bases at J, with 10 bases in the middle. This CDR3 has 13 amino acids. This CDR3 reads CASSLQVVDIQYF. The CDR3, as DNA: TGTGCCAGCAGTTTACAGGTCGTGGACATTCAGTACTTC.

In this sample, this clonotype turned up many times. This chain uses TRBV7-2 with TRBJ1-5, with 7 bases identical to TRBD1. The CDR3 totals 17 residues. Germline-derived CDR1 and CDR2 are SGHTA and FQGNSA. The V segment lost 4 bases and the J segment 0 bases; nucleotides outside the gene matches: 9. CDR3 in DNA: TGTGCCAGCAGCTCGAGACAGGGCTATTATAGCAATCAGCCCCAGCATTTT. As protein: CASSSRQGYYSNQPQHF.

This clonotype has a count of ten or more. The chain couples TRBV6-4 to TRBJ2-1, with TRBD2 matching 12 bases. J was trimmed by 8 bases and V by 5 bases; bases with no gene match: 10. The CDR3 runs to 16 residues. In germline, CDR1 is MRHNA, CDR2 SNTAGT. This CDR3 is CASSQSGTSGSYEQFF. The CDR3 DNA follows: TGTGCCAGCAGTCAGAGCGGGACTAGCGGGTCCTATGAGCAGTTCTTC.

The sample holds many counts of this clonotype. The gene calls are TRBV29-1 and TRBJ2-1; D uncertain. Germline assignment: CDR1 SQVTM and CDR2 ANQGSEA. This CDR3 has 12 residues. V lost 4 bases and J 7 bases, leaving 11 bases between the germline ends. In DNA, the CDR3 is TGCAGCGTTGCTTTAATAGGTAATGAGCAGTTCTTC. Translating gives CSVALIGNEQFF.

The chain links TRBV7-9 to TRBJ1-2; 7 nucleotides agree with TRBD1. J was trimmed by 6 bases and V by 3 bases; bases with no gene match: 13. Germline-derived CDR1 and CDR2 are SEHNR and FQNEAQ (reference sequence). The length of the CDR3 is 16 residues. The CDR3 nucleotides are TGTGCCAGCAGCTTGGCCCAAACAGGGGAGTGGCATGGCTACACCTTC. Its translation is CASSLAQTGEWHGYTF.

This clonotype was observed many times. V gene TRBV7-3 combines with J gene TRBJ2-3; D is unclear. The CDR3 runs to 14 residues. CDR1 and CDR2 (germline): SGHTA, FQGTGA. V was shortened by 4 bases and J by 5 bases, with 13 bases between the two germline ends. As DNA, the CDR3 is TGTGCCAGCAGCTCTCTCTCTAATGGAGATACGCAGTATTTT. This sequence encodes CASSSLSNGDTQYF. Full variable domain (missing parts from reference TRBV7-3 and TRBJ2-3): GAGVSQTPSNKVTEKGKYVELRCDPISGHTALYWYRQSLGQGPEFLIYFQGTGAADDSGLPNDRFFAVRPEGSVSTLKIQRTERGDSAVYLCASSSLSNGDTQYFGPGTRLTVL.

This clonotype has ten or more counts. This sequence joins TRBV12-3 or TRBV12-4 and TRBJ2-3; TRBD2 matches 10 bases. Unmatched junction bases numbered 7, after V lost 7 bases and J lost 3 bases. This CDR3 has 15 amino acids. In DNA form, the CDR3 reads TGTGCCAGCAATAGCAAAGCGGGGGGGACAGATACGCAGTATTTT. Its translation is CASNSKAGGTDTQYF.

This clonotype was found many times. In DNA form, the CDR3 reads TGCAGTGCTAGAGACCCAAGCGGGGGGACCTCCACCGGGGAGCTGTTTTTT. Protein: CSARDPSGGTSTGELFF. J is TRBJ2-2 and V is TRBV20-1, with 9 bases that match TRBD2. V was clipped by 0 bases and J by 4 bases; unmatched bases: 9. This CDR3 spans 17 amino acids. CDR1 and CDR2 (germline): DFQATT, SNEGSKA (reference sequence).

This clonotype was seen repeatedly, ten times or more. This sequence joins TRBV7-3 and TRBJ1-6; D is unclear. This CDR3 region has 18 residues. Trimming shortened V by 4 bases and J by 0 bases, and 16 bases separated the two germline ends. Germline V gene lookup returns CDR1 SGHTA and CDR2 FQGTGA. For the CDR3, the DNA is TGTGCCAGCAGCTCCTCGATAAGTCTCAGCTCCTATAATTCACCCCTCCACTTT. It codes for CASSSSISLSSYNSPLHF.

This clonotype was counted ten times or more. The rearrangement links TRBV7-2 to TRBJ2-2, with D perhaps assigned TRBD1 or TRBD2 (5 bases each). CDR3 length: 15 amino acids. Per the germline V gene, CDR1 is SGHTA and CDR2 is FQGNSA. Trimming shortened V by 5 bases and J by 2 bases, and 12 bases separated the two germline ends. The CDR3 DNA reads as TGTGCCAGCAGCCGTTCCGGGACCAACACCGGGGAGCTGTTTTTT. Residues: CASSRSGTNTGELFF. Complete variable domain (other parts from reference TRBV7-2 and TRBJ2-2): GAGVSQSPSNKVTEKGKDVELRCDPISGHTALYWYRQSLGQGLEFLIYFQGNSAPDKSGLPSDRFSAERTGGSVSTLTIQRTQQEDSAVYLCASSRSGTNTGELFFGEGSRLTVL.

This clonotype has at least ten counts. The rearrangement uses TRBV7-2 and TRBJ2-3; 7 bases align to TRBD2. Trimming cost V 1 base and J 4 bases; bases outside gene matches: 5. The CDR3 runs to 15 residues. Germline V gene data show CDR1 as SGHTA and CDR2 as FQGNSA. The CDR3 nucleotides are TGTGCCAGCAGCTTAGTGGGGGGGGTCCCAGATACGCAGTATTTT. This sequence encodes CASSLVGGVPDTQYF. The full variable domain, with the rest looked up from reference TRBV7-2 and TRBJ2-3, is GAGVSQSPSNKVTEKGKDVELRCDPISGHTALYWYRQSLGQGLEFLIYFQGNSAPDKSGLPSDRFSAERTGGSVSTLTIQRTQQEDSAVYLCASSLVGGVPDTQYFGPGTRLTVL.

This clonotype was found many times. This chain joins TRBV4-2 and TRBJ2-2; a weak D match, TRBD2 (7 bases). V lost 5 bases, J lost 1 base, and 14 bases lay in between. Germline loops: CDR1 LGHNA, CDR2 YNFKEQ. The CDR3 covers 16 residues. Here the CDR3 DNA reads TGTGCCAGCAGCATCGGGGGGCGCGGGAACACCGGGGAGCTGTTTTTT. Translating it yields CASSIGGRGNTGELFF.

V and J are TRBV5-1 and TRBJ2-7; 7 bases match TRBD1. CDR1 and CDR2 from the germline V gene are SGHRS and YFSETQ. J gave up 3 bases and V 0 bases, and 12 bases lay outside the gene matches. The CDR3 sequence is 17 residues long. This CDR3 is CASSLGERQGPFYEQYF. Here the CDR3 DNA reads TGCGCCAGCAGCTTGGGGGAAAGACAGGGCCCCTTCTACGAGCAGTACTTC.